The rows below give T cell receptor beta chains drawn from one sample of a study of blood T cell repertoires in COVID-19. The data were produced by immunoSEQ multiplex PCR, yet TCRdb's version contains in-frame clones alone and is incomplete. The data hold roughly 64,000 clones, with roughly 75% observed a single time. The sample was peripheral blood. Receptors originate from a man in his fifties or sixties with COVID-19, enrolled during active disease. CDR3s leave out the opening cysteine and the closing phenylalanine or tryptophan. A D gene is named only where the DNA matches it firmly. Not every row has a clone size; where given, it reads once, few, many or a size class.

>TRBV27|.|.
ASTLRTSTGELF
>TRBV3-1/TRBV3-2|.|once
ASKAGADTQY
>TRBV4-2|.|.
ASSLILGGATNEKLF
>TRBV10-3|.|.
AISDGLQDSRNQPQH
>TRBV5-4|TRBD2|.
ASSLSRGLANGELF
>TRBV3-1/TRBV3-2|.|.
ASSQRSGRQETQY
>TRBV29-1|.|.
SVEETYEQY
>TRBV4-1|TRBD1|.
ASSLQGASETQY
>TRBV7-9|TRBD2|.
ASSPGLAGGRETQY
>TRBV5-4|.|.
ASSPPGGNTDTQY
>TRBV19|TRBD1|once
ASSIGTGNSPEAF
>TRBV7-6|TRBD1|few
ASSTPRGGNTIY
>TRBV3-1/TRBV3-2|.|.
ASSQDGGSGNTIY
>TRBV19|.|.
ASSPGRGRGENTEAF
>TRBV9|.|.
ASTPQGGGGASYNEQF
>TRBV29-1|TRBD2|few
SVGLAVTDTQY
>TRBV5-1|.|.
ASSGGDRYEQY